Sequencing of this T cell receptor beta chain was carried out in a study of PD-1 blockade in mismatch repair-deficient tumors. Overall study context: Patients had approximately 13 mismatch repair-deficient cancer types, all previously treated and progressing. Study-level findings and limits: Tumor-resident clones, often undetectable pretreatment in blood, expanded then contracted after pembrolizumab.

Turning to this clone: The antigen is not known.

The CDR3 extends over 14 amino acids. Between the trimmed V and J ends, which lost 2 bases and 7 bases, there was a span of 14 bases. The germline V gene has CDR1 MGHRA and CDR2 YSYEKL. Mismatch repair deficiency was confirmed in all patients, by PCR or immunohistochemistry. TCR sequencing covered a few patients who responded to pembrolizumab. TCRdb keeps only in-frame clones here, not all; method: immunoSEQ multiplex PCR. The profile covers over 100,000 clones, with around three quarters appearing a single time and 4.5% to 5.5% taken by the ten largest. The sample was peripheral blood, taken about 60 weeks after starting pembrolizumab. The clonotype was recovered from an adult with mismatch repair-deficient cancer. This chain connects TRBV4-1 to TRBJ2-5; D unresolved. CDR3 nucleotides: TGCGCCAGCAGCCAACCCTCTAAAACCGGGACCCAGTACTTC. Encoded protein: CASSQPSKTGTQYF.